Listed here are 18 T cell receptor beta chains from one sample, sequenced in a study of blood T cell repertoires in COVID-19. Profiled with immunoSEQ multiplex PCR; TCRdb holds only in-frame clones, not every one. The top ten clones hold less than 3.5% of a sample with some 150,000 clones, around 83% of them seen once. The material sequenced was peripheral blood. All receptors come from a human donor with acute or convalescent COVID-19. The donor label of this sample is uncertain.

The V call is TRBV28, the J call TRBJ1-5, with a tentative D call TRBD1 (6 bases). The CDR3 sequence is 12 residues long. Germline CDR1 reads MDHEN; CDR2 reads SYDVKM. Trimming took 5 bases from V and 14 from J, leaving 16 bases between them. The CDR3 protein is CASSPGGPLKHF. The DNA of the CDR3 is TGTGCCAGCAGTCCCGGGGGGCCTCTAAAGCATTTT.

V usage is TRBV5-1 and J usage is TRBJ1-2; tentative D call: TRBD1 (5 bases). V was trimmed by 3 bases and J by 2 bases, leaving 14 bases between them. Per the germline V gene, CDR1 is SGHRS and CDR2 is YFSETQ. The CDR3 consists of 15 residues. CDR3 amino acids: CASSWDVTVNYGYTF. CDR3 DNA: TGCGCCAGCAGCTGGGATGTGACAGTGAACTATGGCTACACCTTC.

V and J are TRBV7-3 and TRBJ1-2, with D uncertain. V shed 2 bases and J shed 4 bases, with 14 bases lying between them. CDR3 length: 15 amino acids. Germline CDR1 SGHTA, CDR2 FQGTGA. The CDR3 nucleotides are TGTGCCAGCAGCTTATATGGAAGTGGGAGCTATGGCTACACCTTC. Its translation: CASSLYGSGSYGYTF.

J is TRBJ2-1 and V is TRBV7-9; possible D gene TRBD1, 5 bases. The CDR3 spans 16 residues. The V gene's germline CDR1 is SEHNR and CDR2 FQNEAQ (reference sequence). The V end was cut by 6 bases, the J end by 7 bases, with 22 bases between. The CDR3 DNA reads as TGTGCCAGCAGTCACATCCTGGGGCAGGGAAGGAATGAGCAGTTCTTC. Protein sequence: CASSHILGQGRNEQFF.

The gene calls are TRBV9 and TRBJ1-1; D not certain. CDR1 is SGDLS and CDR2 is YYNGEE in the germline V gene. The CDR3 extends over 13 amino acids. The V gene lost 2 bases and the J gene lost 1 base, with 6 bases spanning the gap. The CDR3 loop reads CASSVSGNTEAFF. The CDR3 region has the DNA TGTGCCAGCAGCGTCTCAGGGAACACTGAAGCTTTCTTT.

The chain is built from TRBV5-4 and TRBJ1-2, with a tentative D call TRBD1 (5 bases). V shed 7 bases and J shed 5 bases, with 9 bases lying between them. Germline CDR1 is SGHNT and CDR2 is YYREEE (reference sequence). This CDR3 spans 11 amino acids. Here the CDR3 reads CASGTEYGYTF. The CDR3 nucleotides read TGTGCCAGCGGGACTGAGTATGGCTACACCTTC. Based on the CDR3 plus reference TRBV5-4 and TRBJ1-2, the full variable domain is ETGVTQSPTHLIKTRGQQVTLRCSSQSGHNTVSWYQQALGQGPQFIFQYYREEENGRGNFPPRFSGLQFPNYSSELNVNALELDDSALYLCASGTEYGYTFGSGTRLTVV.

V usage is TRBV6-5 and J usage is TRBJ1-1; D might be TRBD1 (6 bases). Trimming shortened V by 6 bases and J by 3 bases, and 14 bases separated the two germline ends. The V gene's germline CDR1 is MNHEY and CDR2 SVGAGI. The CDR3 consists of 14 residues. This CDR3 reads CASSYQGIDTEAFF. In DNA, the CDR3 is TGTGCCAGCAGCTACCAGGGGATCGACACTGAAGCTTTCTTT.

This chain joins TRBV5-1 and TRBJ1-3; D remains unclear. The V gene lost 4 bases and the J gene lost 3 bases, with 14 bases spanning the gap. Germline CDR1 SGHRS, CDR2 YFSETQ. The CDR3 sequence is 15 residues long. The CDR3 sequence is CASSQGRESGNTIYF. The CDR3 region has the DNA TGCGCCAGCAGCCAAGGCCGGGAAAGTGGAAACACCATATATTTT. Full variable domain (rest looked up from reference TRBV5-1 and TRBJ1-3): KAGVTQTPRYLIKTRGQQVTLSCSPISGHRSVSWYQQTPGQGLQFLFEYFSETQRNKGNFPGRFSGRQFSNSRSEMNVSTLELGDSALYLCASSQGRESGNTIYFGEGSWLTVV.

This rearrangement joins TRBV7-9 to TRBJ1-1; 8 bases agree with TRBD1. The germline V gene encodes CDR1 SEHNR and CDR2 FQNEAQ (reference sequence). This CDR3 has 16 amino acids. V gave up 6 bases and J gave up 5 bases; unmatched junction bases: 14. CDR3: CASSADRDFRITEAFF. CDR3 bases: TGTGCCAGCAGTGCGGACAGGGACTTTAGGATAACTGAAGCTTTCTTT.

This sequence joins TRBV24-1 and TRBJ1-1, with 9 bases that match TRBD1. V shed 3 bases, J shed 4 bases, and the junction held 2 bases outside the gene matches. This CDR3 is 14 amino acids long. CDR1 is KGHDR and CDR2 is SFDVKD in the germline V gene. The CDR3 sequence: CATSDTGGGTEAFF. The CDR3 DNA is TGTGCCACCAGTGATACAGGGGGCGGCACTGAAGCTTTCTTT.

This clone was recorded only once. This chain uses TRBV7-3 with TRBJ2-1; TRBD1 aligns across 8 bases. The CDR3 is made up of 16 amino acids. V was clipped by 1 base and J by 9 bases; unmatched bases: 11. Germline V gene lookup returns CDR1 SGHTA and CDR2 FQGTGA. Here the CDR3 reads CASSLNRQGAPIEQFF. Here the CDR3 DNA reads TGTGCCAGCAGCTTAAATCGGCAGGGGGCTCCCATTGAGCAGTTCTTC.

This chain connects TRBV5-8 to TRBJ2-3; 11 nucleotides align to TRBD2. The length of the CDR3 is 19 residues. Per germline, CDR1 SGHTS and CDR2 YDEGEE. J was trimmed by 3 bases and V by 4 bases; bases with no gene match: 16. The CDR3 reads CASSDQLSGRAVGTDTQYF. CDR3 sequence (DNA): TGTGCCAGCAGCGACCAACTTAGCGGGAGGGCAGTCGGGACAGATACGCAGTATTTT.

V is TRBV18 and J is TRBJ1-1; no clear D gene. The germline V gene encodes CDR1 KGHSH and CDR2 LQKENI. The CDR3 covers 12 residues. Deletions cut 6 bases from V and 5 bases from J, with 10 bases between. CDR3 bases: TGTGCCAGCTCCTCCACTAGGACTGAAGCTTTCTTT. Translating gives CASSSTRTEAFF.

Written as DNA, the CDR3 is TGTGCCAGCAGTTGGCAGGGGCCTGGAAACACCATATATTTT. Translation: CASSWQGPGNTIYF. The J gene is TRBJ1-3, the V gene TRBV6-5; a possible D gene is TRBD1 (6 bases). This CDR3 is 14 amino acids long. Germline CDR1 reads MNHEY; CDR2 reads SVGAGI. The V end was cut by 4 bases, the J end by 2 bases, with 9 bases between.

The chain links TRBV11-3 to TRBJ2-2; D is undetermined. Trimming cost V 9 bases and J 8 bases, with 16 bases left between them. Germline-derived CDR1 and CDR2 are SGHNT and YENEEA. The CDR3 runs to 13 residues. The CDR3 bases are TGTGCCAGTCGCCCGCGGCGCGGAGGGGAGCTGTTTTTT. It encodes CASRPRRGGELFF.

The chain recombines TRBV2 with TRBJ1-1; D might be TRBD1 (6 bases). There are 15 residues in the CDR3. Germline loops: CDR1 SNHLY, CDR2 FYNNEI. Trimming left V 2 bases short and J 1 base short, with 11 bases between. CDR3 sequence reads: CASSERGLANTEAFF. CDR3 sequence (DNA): TGTGCCAGCAGTGAAAGGGGGTTGGCGAACACTGAAGCTTTCTTT.

The CDR3 is CASSQLSYGGRITSPQHF. CDR3 bases: TGTGCCAGCAGCCAATTATCTTACGGGGGGCGAATAACTTCGCCCCAGCATTTT. This chain uses TRBV16 with TRBJ1-5; the D gene is possibly TRBD1 (6 bases). Germline CDR1 is KGHSY and CDR2 is FQNENV. Trimming took off 1 base at V and 9 bases at J, with 25 bases between the two ends. The CDR3 consists of 18 residues.

This chain links TRBV19 with TRBJ1-2, with 8 positions matching TRBD1. The V and J ends lost 5 bases and 4 bases, in that order; junction bases with no gene match: 9. Germline V CDR1 and CDR2: LNHDA, SQIVND (reference sequence). The CDR3 length is 15 residues. CDR3 amino acids: CASSVLRGRGYGYTF. The CDR3 nucleotides are TGTGCCAGTAGTGTTCTCAGGGGGCGCGGCTATGGCTACACCTTC.